Listed here are 15 T cell receptor beta chains from one sample, sequenced in a study of cytomegalovirus exposure and HLA in healthy donors (dated by TCRdb to the late 2010s). Library preparation employed the immunoSEQ multiplex PCR assay. For the multiplex PCR, a mixture combining 60 forward primers for TCR Vbeta segments and 13 reverse primers for TCR Jbeta segments was used. TCRdb stores this immuneACCESS table with in-frame sequences only. Part of the clones is absent; in the studies checked, under half of the shortfall reflects unresolved V genes, and no reason is known for the rest. This sample's table contains tens of thousands of clones. Less than 4.5% of the sample is in the top ten clones. The sequenced material came from PBMCs. The receptor source for this set is a male donor in good health and CMV-seronegative.

This chain uses TRBV29-1 with TRBJ2-3; 7 bases match TRBD2. The V gene end was trimmed by 7 bases and the J gene end by 1 base; junction bases not matched to a gene: 5. CDR3 size: 13 residues. The germline V gene encodes CDR1 SQVTM and CDR2 ANQGSEA. The CDR3 DNA reads as TGCAGCGAAGAGCTAGCGGGCACAGATACGCAGTATTTT. It codes for CSEELAGTDTQYF.

The gene calls are TRBV5-1 and TRBJ1-4; 7 bases line up with TRBD1. The germline V gene has CDR1 SGHRS and CDR2 YFSETQ. The CDR3 has 14 residues. J lost 4 bases, V lost 4 bases, and 4 bases had no gene match. Here the CDR3 reads CASSRGQNNEKLFF. The CDR3 nucleotides are TGCGCCAGCAGCCGGGGACAGAATAATGAAAAACTGTTTTTT.

The rearrangement joins TRBV9 to TRBJ2-2; D may be TRBD1 (6 bases). Trimming removed 0 bases from V and 7 bases from J, with 7 bases in between. The CDR3 is 13 residues long. Germline V CDR1 and CDR2: SGDLS, YYNGEE. CDR3 residues: CASSVVGGGELFF. Here the CDR3 DNA reads TGTGCCAGCAGCGTAGTAGGGGGCGGGGAGCTGTTTTTT.

The CDR3 DNA reads TGTGCCAGCAGCTTAGGGGGGGCCTCCTACAATGAGCAGTTCTTC. Its protein is CASSLGGASYNEQFF. The chain carries TRBV7-3 and TRBJ2-1; D might be TRBD2 (7 bases). Germline CDR1 is SGHTA and CDR2 is FQGTGA. The V gene lost 2 bases and the J gene lost 0 bases, with 8 bases spanning the gap. There are 15 residues in the CDR3.

The chain recombines TRBV18 with TRBJ2-7, with D possibly being TRBD2 (5 bases). V was trimmed by 6 bases and J by 5 bases, leaving 17 bases between them. The CDR3 sequence is 14 residues long. Germline CDR1 is KGHSH and CDR2 is LQKENI. In DNA form, the CDR3 reads TGTGCCAGCTCCCGTGGAAAGGGAGTCGACGAGCAGTACTTC. This translates into CASSRGKGVDEQYF.

The V gene is TRBV5-6, the J gene TRBJ2-3; no clear D gene. CDR3 length: 12 amino acids. CDR1 is SGHDT, CDR2 YYEEEE, per germline. With 7 bases removed from V and 4 bases from J, the gap between germline ends came to 10 bases. CDR3 amino acids: CASRKSSDTQYF. The CDR3 nucleotides read TGTGCCAGCCGCAAAAGCTCAGATACGCAGTATTTT.

This chain uses TRBV7-2 with TRBJ2-5, with 13 bases aligning to TRBD2. The DNA end is more similar to TRBJ2-7, so the J call may be wrong. Germline-derived CDR1 and CDR2 are SGHTA and FQGNSA. The length of the CDR3 is 15 residues. CDR3 bases: TGTGCCAGCGGACTAGCGGGAGTGGCGAGGCACGAGCAGTACTTC. It encodes CASGLAGVARHEQYF.

The rearrangement joins TRBV6-5 to TRBJ1-1; tentatively, D is TRBD1 (5 bases). Germline CDR1 reads MNHEY; CDR2 reads SVGAGI. The CDR3 loop spans 15 amino acids. Trimming shortened V by 0 bases and J by 4 bases, and 12 bases separated the two germline ends. In DNA, the CDR3 is TGTGCCAGCAGTTACTCGATACAGGCGATCACTGAAGCTTTCTTT. Protein: CASSYSIQAITEAFF.

This chain joins TRBV7-2 and TRBJ2-3; tentatively, D is TRBD2 (6 bases). V was pared by 4 bases and J by 3 bases, with 14 bases between. In germline, CDR1 is SGHTA, CDR2 FQGNSA. CDR3 length: 15 residues. The CDR3 DNA reads TGTGCCAGCAGCTCTCCGGGGGAGGCGACAGATACGCAGTATTTT. Its translation is CASSSPGEATDTQYF.

The chain links TRBV2 to TRBJ1-1; possibly TRBD1 for D (6 bases). CDR3 length equals 14 residues. Germline V lookup: CDR1 SNHLY, CDR2 FYNNEI. Trimming left V 5 bases short and J 4 bases short, with 14 bases between. This CDR3 reads CASSQQGIGTEAFF. DNA of the CDR3: TGTGCCAGCAGTCAACAGGGAATTGGCACTGAAGCTTTCTTT.

V gene TRBV6-5 combines with J gene TRBJ2-3; no clear D gene. CDR1 and CDR2 from the germline V gene are MNHEY and SVGAGI. Trimming left V 11 bases short and J 2 bases short, with 2 bases between. The CDR3 is 9 amino acids. CDR3 in DNA: TGTGCCCACACAGATACGCAGTATTTT. Amino acid sequence: CAHTDTQYF.

Turning to this clone: The junction shows a germline mismatch at one end, possibly a read error. The chain carries TRBV28 and TRBJ1-3; 8 bases agree with TRBD1. The CDR3 totals 17 residues. Germline loops: CDR1 MDHEN, CDR2 SYDVKM. The CDR3 region has the DNA TGTGTCAGCAGCTCCGACGGGGACAGGTCACGAGGAAACACCATATATTTT. Translating gives CVSSSDGDRSRGNTIYF.

This rearrangement joins TRBV28 to TRBJ2-3; possibly TRBD2 for D (6 bases). From germline, CDR1 is MDHEN and CDR2 SYDVKM. This CDR3 has 15 residues. The V end was cut by 6 bases, the J end by 3 bases, with 16 bases between. For the CDR3, the DNA is TGTGCCAGCAGACCCGGGACTCAGGAGACAGATACGCAGTATTTT. Its protein is CASRPGTQETDTQYF.

J is TRBJ1-1 and V is TRBV28, with unresolved D. V lost 6 bases and J lost 11, with 16 bases in between. The CDR3 has 12 residues. The V gene's germline CDR1 is MDHEN and CDR2 SYDVKM. The CDR3 region is CASSQSRLNAFF. In nucleotides, the CDR3 is TGTGCCAGCAGCCAGAGCCGACTGAACGCTTTCTTT.

The chain has TRBV27 and TRBJ2-7, with 7 bases matching TRBD2. Germline CDR1 and CDR2: MNHEY and SMNVEV (reference sequence). The CDR3 totals 14 residues. Trimming cost V 2 bases and J 6 bases; bases outside gene matches: 7. The CDR3 spells CASSLRQGGAEQYF. Written as DNA, the CDR3 is TGTGCCAGCAGTTTAAGGCAGGGAGGGGCCGAGCAGTACTTC.